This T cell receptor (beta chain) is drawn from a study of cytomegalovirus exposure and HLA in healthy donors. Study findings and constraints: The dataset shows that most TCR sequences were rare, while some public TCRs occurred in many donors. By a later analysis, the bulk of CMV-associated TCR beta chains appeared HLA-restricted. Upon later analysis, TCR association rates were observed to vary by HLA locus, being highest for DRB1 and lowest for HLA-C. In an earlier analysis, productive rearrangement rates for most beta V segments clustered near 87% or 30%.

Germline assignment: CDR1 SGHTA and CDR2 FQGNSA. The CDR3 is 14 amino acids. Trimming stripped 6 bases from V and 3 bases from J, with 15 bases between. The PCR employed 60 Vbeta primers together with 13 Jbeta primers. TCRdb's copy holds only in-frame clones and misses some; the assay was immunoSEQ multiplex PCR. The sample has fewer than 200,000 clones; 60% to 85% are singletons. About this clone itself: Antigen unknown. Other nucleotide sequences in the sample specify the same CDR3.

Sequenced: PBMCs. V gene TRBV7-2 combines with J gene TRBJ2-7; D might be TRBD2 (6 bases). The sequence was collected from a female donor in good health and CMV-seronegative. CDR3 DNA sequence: TGTGCCAGCAGGGCGGGACTCTCTAACTACGAGCAGTACTTC. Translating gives CASRAGLSNYEQYF.